The present T cell receptor beta chain was sequenced within a study of control samples from healthy donors and cancer patients. With regard to this clone: Other nucleotide sequences from this sample produce the same CDR3.

The germline V gene has CDR1 SNHLY and CDR2 FYNNEI. The V and J ends lost 4 bases and 4 bases respectively, with 5 bases between them. The CDR3 contains 11 residues. The repertoire was sequenced with immunoSEQ multiplex PCR; TCRdb's copy has only in-frame clones and lacks some. The repertoire has 120,000 or so clones, more than 85% of them found once; the top ten carry 8.5% to 10%. The J gene is TRBJ2-7, the V gene TRBV2, with D possibly TRBD2 on 5 matching bases. Sequenced sample: blood. The sequence came from a man between 18 and 29 years old in good health. In nucleotides, the CDR3 is TGTGCCAGCAGTGGGACTTACGAGCAGTACTTC. Its translation is CASSGTYEQYF.